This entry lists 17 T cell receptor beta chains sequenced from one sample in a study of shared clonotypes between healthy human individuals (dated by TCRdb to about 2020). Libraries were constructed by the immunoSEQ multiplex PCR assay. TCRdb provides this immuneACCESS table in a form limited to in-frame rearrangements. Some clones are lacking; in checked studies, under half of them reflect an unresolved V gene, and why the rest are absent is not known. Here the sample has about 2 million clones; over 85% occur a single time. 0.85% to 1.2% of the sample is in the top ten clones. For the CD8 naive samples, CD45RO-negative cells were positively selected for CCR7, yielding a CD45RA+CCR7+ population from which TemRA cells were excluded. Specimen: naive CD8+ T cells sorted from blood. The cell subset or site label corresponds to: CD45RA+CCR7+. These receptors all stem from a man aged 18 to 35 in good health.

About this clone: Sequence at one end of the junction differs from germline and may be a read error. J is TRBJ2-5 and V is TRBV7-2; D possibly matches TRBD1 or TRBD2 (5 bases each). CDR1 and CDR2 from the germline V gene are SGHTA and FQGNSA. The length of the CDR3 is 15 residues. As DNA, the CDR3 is TGTGCCAGCAGGCTTCCTACCGGGGACCAGGAGACCCAGTACTTC. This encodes CASRLPTGDQETQYF.

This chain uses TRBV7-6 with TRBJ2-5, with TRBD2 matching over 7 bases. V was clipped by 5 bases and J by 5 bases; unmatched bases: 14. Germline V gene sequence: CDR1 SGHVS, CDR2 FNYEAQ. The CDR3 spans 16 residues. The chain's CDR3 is CASSPQRDALGETQYF. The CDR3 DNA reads TGTGCCAGCAGCCCCCAGCGGGACGCTCTTGGGGAGACCCAGTACTTC.

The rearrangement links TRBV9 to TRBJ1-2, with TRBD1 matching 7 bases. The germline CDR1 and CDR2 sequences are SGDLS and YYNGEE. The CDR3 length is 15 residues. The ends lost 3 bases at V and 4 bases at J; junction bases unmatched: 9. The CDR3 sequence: CASSGSVDRVYGYTF. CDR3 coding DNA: TGTGCCAGCAGCGGAAGCGTCGACAGGGTCTATGGCTACACCTTC.

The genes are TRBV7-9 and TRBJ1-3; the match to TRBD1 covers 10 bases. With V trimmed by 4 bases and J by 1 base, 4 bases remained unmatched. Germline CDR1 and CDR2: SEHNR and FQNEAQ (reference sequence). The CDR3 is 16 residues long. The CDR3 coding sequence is TGTGCCAGCAGCTATGGACAGGGGGGTTCTGGAAACACCATATATTTT. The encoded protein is CASSYGQGGSGNTIYF. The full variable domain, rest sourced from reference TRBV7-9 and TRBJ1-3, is DTGVSQNPRHKITKRGQNVTFRCDPISEHNRLYWYRQTLGQGPEFLTYFQNEAQLEKSRLLSDRFSAERPKGSFSTLEIQRTEQGDSAMYLCASSYGQGGSGNTIYFGEGSWLTVV.

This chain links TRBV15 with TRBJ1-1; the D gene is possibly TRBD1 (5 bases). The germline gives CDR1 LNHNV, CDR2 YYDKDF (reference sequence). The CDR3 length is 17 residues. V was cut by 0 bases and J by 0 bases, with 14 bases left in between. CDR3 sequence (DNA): TGTGCCACCAGCAGAGATCTGGACTGGGGGTTGAACACTGAAGCTTTCTTT. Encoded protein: CATSRDLDWGLNTEAFF.

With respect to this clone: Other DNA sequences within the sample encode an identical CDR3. CDR3 residues: CASSLSAGVGSYEQYF. CDR3 DNA sequence: TGTGCCAGCAGTTTATCTGCTGGGGTAGGCTCCTACGAGCAGTACTTC. V is TRBV27 and J is TRBJ2-7; unclear D gene. V was cut by 0 bases and J by 0 bases, with 12 bases left in between. This CDR3 has 16 residues. From germline, CDR1 is MNHEY and CDR2 SMNVEV (reference sequence).

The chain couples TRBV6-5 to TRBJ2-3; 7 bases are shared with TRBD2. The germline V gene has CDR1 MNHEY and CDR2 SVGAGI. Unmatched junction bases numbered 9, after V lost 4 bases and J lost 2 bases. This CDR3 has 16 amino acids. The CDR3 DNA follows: TGTGCCAGCAGTTCGTCGGGGGGACCATCCACAGATACGCAGTATTTT. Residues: CASSSSGGPSTDTQYF.

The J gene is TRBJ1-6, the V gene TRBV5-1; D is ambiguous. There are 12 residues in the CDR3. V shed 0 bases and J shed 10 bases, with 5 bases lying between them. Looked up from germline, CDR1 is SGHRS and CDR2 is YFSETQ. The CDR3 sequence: CASSLDLSPLHF. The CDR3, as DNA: TGCGCCAGCAGCTTGGATTTGTCACCCCTCCACTTT.

The DNA of the CDR3 is TGCGCCAGCAGCCAGGACGGACCGGTCCCCTTAAATGAGCAGTTCTTC. It codes for CASSQDGPVPLNEQFF. The chain joins TRBV4-3 to TRBJ2-1; the D is unclear. Trimming removed 3 bases from V and 7 bases from J, with 19 bases in between. Germline loops: CDR1 LGHNA, CDR2 YSLEER. This CDR3 contains 16 residues.

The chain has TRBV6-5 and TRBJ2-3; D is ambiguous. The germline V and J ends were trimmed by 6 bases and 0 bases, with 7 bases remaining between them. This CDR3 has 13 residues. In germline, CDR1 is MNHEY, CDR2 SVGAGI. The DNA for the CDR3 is TGTGCCAGCAGCTTAATGAGCACAGATACGCAGTATTTT. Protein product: CASSLMSTDTQYF.

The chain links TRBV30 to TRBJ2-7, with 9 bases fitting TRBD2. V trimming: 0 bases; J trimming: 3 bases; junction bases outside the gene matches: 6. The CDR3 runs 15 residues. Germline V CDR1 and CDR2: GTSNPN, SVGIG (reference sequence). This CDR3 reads CAWSVPTSGRYEQYF. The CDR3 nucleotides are TGTGCCTGGAGTGTACCGACTAGCGGCCGCTACGAGCAGTACTTC.

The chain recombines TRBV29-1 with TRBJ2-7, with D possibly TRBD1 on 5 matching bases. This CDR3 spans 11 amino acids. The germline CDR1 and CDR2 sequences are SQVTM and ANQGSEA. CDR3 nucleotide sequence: TGCGCCGGTGGGGCTGCCTACGAGCAGTACTTC. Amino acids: CAGGAAYEQYF.

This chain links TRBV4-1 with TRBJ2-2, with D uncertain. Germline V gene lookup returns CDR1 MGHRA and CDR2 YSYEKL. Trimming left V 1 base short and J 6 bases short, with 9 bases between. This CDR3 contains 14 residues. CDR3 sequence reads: CASSQVKGSGELFF. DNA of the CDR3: TGCGCCAGCAGCCAAGTCAAGGGATCCGGGGAGCTGTTTTTT.

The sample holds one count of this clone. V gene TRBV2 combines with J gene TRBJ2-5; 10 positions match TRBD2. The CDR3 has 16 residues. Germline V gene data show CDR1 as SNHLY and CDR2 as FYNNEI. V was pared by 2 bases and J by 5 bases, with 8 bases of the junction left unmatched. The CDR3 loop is CASSEWLAGVGETQYF. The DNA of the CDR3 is TGTGCCAGCAGTGAATGGCTAGCGGGAGTCGGGGAGACCCAGTACTTC.

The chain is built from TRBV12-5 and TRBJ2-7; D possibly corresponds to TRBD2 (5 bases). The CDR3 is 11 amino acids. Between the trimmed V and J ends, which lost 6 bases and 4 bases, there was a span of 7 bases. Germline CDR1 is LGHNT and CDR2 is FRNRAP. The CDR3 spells CASGPGYEQYF. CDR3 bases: TGTGCTAGTGGCCCGGGGTACGAGCAGTACTTC.

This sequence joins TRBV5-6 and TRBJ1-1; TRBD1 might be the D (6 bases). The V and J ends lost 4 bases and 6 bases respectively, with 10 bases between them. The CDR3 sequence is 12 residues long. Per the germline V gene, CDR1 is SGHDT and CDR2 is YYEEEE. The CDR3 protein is CASSLRGSEAFF. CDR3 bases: TGTGCCAGCAGCCTGAGGGGGTCTGAAGCTTTCTTT.

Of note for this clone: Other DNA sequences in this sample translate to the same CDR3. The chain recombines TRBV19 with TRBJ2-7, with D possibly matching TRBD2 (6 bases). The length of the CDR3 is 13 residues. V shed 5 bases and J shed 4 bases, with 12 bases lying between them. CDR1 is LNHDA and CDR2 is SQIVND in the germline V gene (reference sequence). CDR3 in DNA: TGTGCCAGTAGTCCGGGGGTACTGTACGAGCAGTACTTC. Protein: CASSPGVLYEQYF.